The source of this T cell receptor (beta chain) is a study of Graves' ophthalmopathy and Graves' hyperthyroidism. As for the study in general: Peripheral blood was gathered at the point of initial diagnosis, before any treatment started. Overall study findings and caveats: Blood repertoires reportedly contained most expanded thyroid clonotypes above 0.001 frequency. With roughly 88% sensitivity and 75% to 84% specificity, a 13-signature model separated ophthalmopathy from stable hyperthyroidism.

Trimming pared 6 bases from V and 4 bases from J, leaving 18 bases between. This CDR3 contains 15 residues. Germline V lookup: CDR1 MNHNS, CDR2 SASEGT. RNA transcripts were the source from which TCR beta CDR3 regions were amplified. Investigators did first-round RT-PCR with HTBI primers, then second-round multiplex PCR. TCRdb re-derived calls from the multiplex PCR reads in MiXCR, one entry per CDR3 protein. The sample holds roughly 230,000 distinct CDR3 sequences, about a fifth seen once. The authors isolated PBMCs from approximately 10 ml of fresh peripheral blood. This clonotype has a count of ten or more. No antigen is known for it.

V gene TRBV6-1 combines with J gene TRBJ1-2; D may be TRBD1 (5 bases). Sample: peripheral blood. The TCR sequence derives from a woman between 50 and 59 years old with Graves' ophthalmopathy. CDR3 sequence (DNA): TGTGCCAGCAGAGATTCCCCTGGGGCCCTCTATGGCTACACCTTC. Amino acid sequence: CASRDSPGALYGYTF.